This T cell receptor (beta chain) was documented in a study of cytomegalovirus exposure and HLA in healthy donors. The PCR made use of 60 Vbeta and 13 Jbeta primers. Assay used: immunoSEQ multiplex PCR; TCRdb lists only in-frame clones, some missing. This sample has 90,000 to 100,000 clones, with about two thirds found just once. As for this clone: Antigen specificity is unknown.

Though nominally healthy at sampling, donors likely had unrecorded immune exposures. General study points: Reports indicated that the classifier achieved high specificity and sensitivity in diagnosing cytomegalovirus status. Excluded: some indistinguishable V segments such as TRBV6-2 and TRBV6-3.

The CDR3 covers 15 residues. The junction had 7 bases not matched to a gene; V was cut back by 6 bases and J by 2 bases. The germline CDR1 and CDR2 sequences are ENHRY and SYGVKD. The clonotype comes from a female donor in good health and CMV-seronegative. The V and J genes are TRBV10-3 and TRBJ1-2; 9 bases are a match to TRBD1. Sequencing was performed on PBMCs. The CDR3 is CAISPAGQGNYGYTF. CDR3 coding DNA: TGTGCCATCAGCCCTGCCGGACAGGGGAACTATGGCTACACCTTC.